This TCR beta chain comes out of a study of technical replicates of blood from several donors. Generated by immunoSEQ multiplex PCR, the TCRdb table keeps only in-frame clones and is missing some. The sample yields roughly 90,000 clones, over 85% seen once. With V trimmed by 3 bases and J by 1 base, 9 bases remained unmatched. The germline V gene has CDR1 SGHDN and CDR2 FVKESK. The CDR3 consists of 17 residues. The sequence derives from a human donor in good health. What was sequenced was T cells isolated from PBMCs. The genes are TRBV14 and TRBJ1-1; 9 nucleotides line up with TRBD1. The CDR3 reads CASSHLRGQGTNTEAFF. The CDR3 coding sequence is TGTGCCAGCAGCCATCTACGGGGACAGGGAACGAACACTGAAGCTTTCTTT.